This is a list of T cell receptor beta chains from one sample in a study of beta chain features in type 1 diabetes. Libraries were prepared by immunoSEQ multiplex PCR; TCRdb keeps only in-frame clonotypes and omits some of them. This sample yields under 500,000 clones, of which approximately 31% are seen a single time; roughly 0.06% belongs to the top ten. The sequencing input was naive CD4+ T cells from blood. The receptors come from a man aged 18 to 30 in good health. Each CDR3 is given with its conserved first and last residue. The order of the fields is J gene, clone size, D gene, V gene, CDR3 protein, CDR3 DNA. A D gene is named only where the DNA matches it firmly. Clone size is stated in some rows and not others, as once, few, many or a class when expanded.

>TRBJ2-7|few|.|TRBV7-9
CASSSGTPSREQYF
TGTGCCAGCAGCTCCGGGACGCCGTCTAGGGAGCAGTACTTC
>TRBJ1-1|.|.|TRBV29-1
CSVEEVGAEAFF
TGCAGCGTTGAAGAGGTTGGGGCTGAAGCTTTCTTT
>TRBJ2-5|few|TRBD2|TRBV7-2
CASSLAILAGVVETQYF
TGTGCCAGCAGCTTAGCCATACTAGCGGGAGTAGTGGAGACCCAGTACTTC
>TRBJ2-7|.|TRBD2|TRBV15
CATSRLGLAETYEQYF
TGTGCCACCAGCAGACTGGGACTAGCGGAGACCTACGAGCAGTACTTC
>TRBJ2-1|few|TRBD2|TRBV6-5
CASSSRLAEQFF
TGTGCCAGCAGTTCCAGACTAGCGGAGCAGTTCTTC
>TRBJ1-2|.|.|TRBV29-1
CSGTTTSGNGYTF
TGCAGCGGGACGACAACCTCGGGGAATGGCTACACCTTC
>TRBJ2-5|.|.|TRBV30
CAWSVTGVETQYF
TGTGCCTGGAGTGTAACTGGGGTCGAGACCCAGTACTTC
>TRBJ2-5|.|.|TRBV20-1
CSASLIETQYF
TGCAGTGCTAGTCTAATAGAGACCCAGTACTTC
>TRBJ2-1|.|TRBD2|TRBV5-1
CASSPPGLAGRDEQFF
TGCGCCAGCAGCCCTCCGGGACTAGCGGGTAGAGATGAGCAGTTCTTC
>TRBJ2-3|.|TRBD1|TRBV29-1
CSVKATGGGTDTQYF
TGCAGCGTGAAGGCGACAGGGGGGGGCACAGATACGCAGTATTTT
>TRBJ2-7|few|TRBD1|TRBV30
CAWGGDRAHEQYF
TGTGCCTGGGGAGGGGACAGGGCCCACGAGCAGTACTTC
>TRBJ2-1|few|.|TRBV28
CASEAFSYNEQFF
TGTGCTAGCGAGGCCTTCTCCTACAATGAGCAGTTCTTC
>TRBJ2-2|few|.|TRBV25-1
CASSDRSVTGELFF
TGTGCCAGCAGTGATCGCAGTGTCACCGGGGAGCTGTTTTTT
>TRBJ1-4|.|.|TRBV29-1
CSVGPATNEKLFF
TGCAGCGTTGGTCCCGCAACTAATGAAAAACTGTTTTTT
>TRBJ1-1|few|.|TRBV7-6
CASSSGVARNTEAFF
TGTGCCAGCAGCTCAGGGGTGGCAAGGAACACTGAAGCTTTCTTT
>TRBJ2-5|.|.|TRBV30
CAGGATPQETQYF
TGTGCCGGGGGGGCCACGCCCCAAGAGACCCAGTACTTC
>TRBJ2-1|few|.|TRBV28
CATGALYNEQFF
TGTGCCACTGGCGCCCTATACAATGAGCAGTTCTTC
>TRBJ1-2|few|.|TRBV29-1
CSVLEGSGGYTF
TGCAGCGTTCTAGAGGGTTCAGGGGGCTACACCTTC
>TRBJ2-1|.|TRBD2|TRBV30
CAWSVIFSGRLHEQFF
TGTGCCTGGAGTGTTATTTTTAGCGGGAGGCTCCATGAGCAGTTCTTC
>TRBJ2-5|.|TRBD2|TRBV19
CASSILAGRGETQYF
TGTGCCAGTAGTATCCTAGCGGGGAGGGGAGAGACCCAGTACTTC
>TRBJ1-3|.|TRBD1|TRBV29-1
CSVRQPTGDLSGNTIYF
TGCAGCGTACGCCAACCGACAGGGGACCTCTCTGGAAACACCATATATTTT
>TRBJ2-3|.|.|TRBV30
CAWSVGTPSTDTQYF
TGTGCCTGGAGTGTCGGGACTCCTAGCACAGATACGCAGTATTTT
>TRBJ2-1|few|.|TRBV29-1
CSVSRAGNEQFF
TGCAGCGTCTCAAGAGCTGGCAATGAGCAGTTCTTC
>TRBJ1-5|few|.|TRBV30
CAWSVGNQPQHF
TGTGCCTGGAGTGTAGGCAATCAGCCCCAGCATTTT
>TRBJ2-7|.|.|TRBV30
CAWSASSMGEQYF
TGTGCCTGGAGTGCGTCCTCAATGGGGGAGCAGTACTTC
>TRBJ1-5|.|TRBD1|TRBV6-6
CAGQGAYNQPQHF
TGTGCCGGACAGGGGGCATACAATCAGCCCCAGCATTTT
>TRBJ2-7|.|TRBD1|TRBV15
CATSQPRGQLNYEQYF
TGTGCCACCAGCCAACCCCGGGGACAGCTAAACTACGAGCAGTACTTC
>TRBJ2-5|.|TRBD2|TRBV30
CAWRVAGGRETQYF
TGTGCCTGGAGGGTAGCGGGAGGGAGAGAGACCCAGTACTTC
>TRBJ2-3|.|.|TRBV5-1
CASSLDYTSTDTQYF
TGCGCCAGCAGCTTGGACTACACTAGCACAGATACGCAGTATTTT
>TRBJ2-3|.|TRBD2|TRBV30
CARAGGPADTQYF
TGCGCCAGAGCGGGAGGGCCGGCAGATACGCAGTATTTT
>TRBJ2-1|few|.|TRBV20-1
CSARDRSEQFF
TGCAGTGCTAGAGATAGGTCTGAGCAGTTCTTC
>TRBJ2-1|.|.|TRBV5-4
CASSPTRNNEQFF
TGTGCCAGCAGCCCCACCCGCAACAATGAGCAGTTCTTC
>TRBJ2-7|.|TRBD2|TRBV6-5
CASSNEGLASYEQYF
TGTGCCAGCAGTAACGAGGGACTAGCGTCCTACGAGCAGTACTTC
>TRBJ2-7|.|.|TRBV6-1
CASSEARPYEQYF
TGTGCCAGCAGTGAGGCTAGACCCTACGAGCAGTACTTC